Shown below are 27 T cell receptor beta chains from a single sample sequenced in a study of T cell responses to AZD1222 COVID-19 vaccine. Sequenced by immunoSEQ multiplex PCR; TCRdb stores in-frame clones only, minus some. This sample yields 120,000 or so clones, of which about 90% are seen a single time; about 1.1% belongs to the top ten. The specimen comprised peripheral blood, sampled on day 0 of AZD1222 vaccination. The receptors come from an adult in good health.

This clone appeared a single time. The genes are TRBV7-9 and TRBJ2-3; a possible D gene is TRBD2 (5 bases). Germline lookup yields CDR1 SEHNR and CDR2 FQNEAQ (reference sequence). The CDR3 length is 12 residues. Trimming removed 5 bases at V and 9 bases at J, with 12 bases between. The CDR3 sequence is CASSPGVGTQYF. In nucleotides, the CDR3 is TGTGCCAGCAGCCCCGGGGTGGGGACGCAGTATTTT.

The V call is TRBV19, the J call TRBJ2-5; D is possibly TRBD2 (6 bases). This CDR3 contains 14 residues. Trimming pared 1 base from V and 5 bases from J, leaving 11 bases between. Germline lookup yields CDR1 LNHDA and CDR2 SQIVND (reference sequence). The CDR3 nucleotides are TGTGCCAGTAGTATAGTAGGAGGGTCCGAGACCCAGTACTTC. It translates to CASSIVGGSETQYF.

This chain uses TRBV12-1 with TRBJ2-1; the D segment call TRBD2 is taken from the table without a DNA check. TRBV12-1 is given as a pseudogene. The CDR3 covers 19 residues. This CDR3 is CASSLPVLAGAGSHNEQFF. CDR3 DNA sequence: TGTGCCAGCAGCCTCCCCGTGCTAGCGGGAGCAGGCTCTCACAATGAGCAGTTCTTC.

The chain is built from TRBV5-6 and TRBJ1-2; the D is unclear. The CDR3 has 12 amino acids. V was clipped by 0 bases and J by 6 bases, with 6 bases between them. Germline CDR1 SGHDT, CDR2 YYEEEE. In nucleotides, the CDR3 is TGTGCCAGCAGCTTGGCTGGGAATGGCTACACCTTC. It is translated as CASSLAGNGYTF.

The chain recombines TRBV30 with TRBJ2-7; D is unresolved. Deletions cut 2 bases from V and 4 bases from J, with 6 bases between. The CDR3 runs to 11 residues. Germline V lookup: CDR1 GTSNPN, CDR2 SVGIG (reference sequence). Here the CDR3 reads CAWSLRYEQYF. CDR3 sequence (DNA): TGTGCCTGGAGTTTACGTTACGAGCAGTACTTC.

This chain connects TRBV28 to TRBJ1-4; the D is unclear. The CDR3 is 16 residues long. The V and J ends lost 5 bases and 7 bases respectively, with 20 bases between them. From germline, CDR1 is MDHEN and CDR2 SYDVKM. For the CDR3, the DNA is TGTGCCAGCAGTGCCCTCCGCCGGGGAAAGGGTGAAAAACTGTTTTTT. Amino acid sequence: CASSALRRGKGEKLFF.

The chain links TRBV6-1 to TRBJ2-7; tentative D call: TRBD1 (7 bases). The length of the CDR3 is 15 residues. In germline, CDR1 is MNHNS, CDR2 SASEGT. V was shortened by 1 base and J by 0 bases, with 10 bases between the two germline ends. CDR3 DNA: TGTGCCAGCAGTGAAGGCCAGGGGGGCTCCTACGAGCAGTACTTC. As protein: CASSEGQGGSYEQYF.

The chain recombines TRBV6-6 with TRBJ1-5; the D gene is possibly TRBD1 (6 bases). V lost 5 bases, J lost 2 bases, and 10 bases lay in between. Germline V gene sequence: CDR1 MNHNY, CDR2 SVGAGI (reference sequence). This CDR3 region has 14 residues. This CDR3 reads CASSTGNGNQPQHF. The CDR3 nucleotides are TGTGCCAGCAGTACAGGGAATGGCAATCAGCCCCAGCATTTT.

The V call is TRBV28, the J call TRBJ1-1; TRBD1 matches 8 bases. CDR1 and CDR2 (germline): MDHEN, SYDVKM. This CDR3 has 15 amino acids. The V and J ends lost 5 bases and 5 bases, in that order; junction bases with no gene match: 10. The CDR3 DNA follows: TGTGCCAGCAGTCCCCCGGCAGGGGGCAAGACTGAAGCTTTCTTT. Its protein product is CASSPPAGGKTEAFF.

The rearrangement uses TRBV20-1 and TRBJ2-1; D gene ambiguous. The CDR3 length is 10 residues. CDR1 is DFQATT, CDR2 SNEGSKA, per germline (reference sequence). Trimming shortened V by 7 bases and J by 8 bases, and 9 bases separated the two germline ends. This CDR3 reads CSVLRDEQFF. CDR3 nucleotide sequence: TGCAGTGTTCTCCGGGATGAGCAGTTCTTC.

This clone was seen a single time. The rearrangement uses TRBV6-5 and TRBJ1-6; D not resolved. This CDR3 has 15 residues. The V end lost 2 bases, the J end lost 14 bases, and 19 bases lay between the germline ends. Germline V lookup: CDR1 MNHEY, CDR2 SVGAGI. Here the CDR3 DNA reads TGTGCCAGCAGTTACCTACATCCCACGGCTGAATCCCTCCACTTT. Encoded protein: CASSYLHPTAESLHF.

CDR3 loop: CASSQDPGREQYF. The CDR3 DNA is TGCGCCAGCAGCCAAGACCCGGGACGCGAGCAGTACTTC. The chain carries TRBV4-1 and TRBJ2-7; D is perhaps TRBD1 or TRBD2 (5 bases each). The V gene lost 0 bases and the J gene lost 6 bases, with 9 bases spanning the gap. The length of the CDR3 is 13 residues. Germline CDR1 and CDR2: MGHRA and YSYEKL.

The chain carries TRBV5-8 and TRBJ2-7; the D call may be TRBD1 or TRBD2 (5 bases each). The V end lost 0 bases, the J end lost 9 bases, and 13 bases lay between the germline ends. Looked up from germline, CDR1 is SGHTS and CDR2 is YDEGEE. The CDR3 is made up of 13 amino acids. CDR3 DNA sequence: TGTGCCAGCAGCTTGGGAGGGGTGACCGTGCAGTACTTC. It specifies CASSLGGVTVQYF.

The V and J genes are TRBV27 and TRBJ2-1, with 10 bases that match TRBD1. The CDR3 extends over 16 amino acids. Germline trimming cut 4 bases from V and 4 bases from J; bases unmatched to any gene: 7. Germline CDR1 reads MNHEY; CDR2 reads SMNVEV (reference sequence). The CDR3 protein is CASSSDRQGAYNEQFF. The CDR3 DNA reads as TGTGCCAGCAGTTCCGATAGACAGGGGGCATACAATGAGCAGTTCTTC.

The chain couples TRBV6-6 to TRBJ2-7, with D maybe TRBD1 (5 bases). This CDR3 spans 14 amino acids. V was pared by 6 bases and J by 2 bases, with 14 bases between. The germline V gene has CDR1 MNHNY and CDR2 SVGAGI (reference sequence). The CDR3 here is CASSSARVTYEQYF. The CDR3 DNA follows: TGTGCCAGCAGCTCTGCCAGGGTTACCTACGAGCAGTACTTC.

The rearrangement joins TRBV5-1 to TRBJ2-7, with D unresolved. Trimming stripped 4 bases from V and 1 base from J, with 15 bases between. Germline-derived CDR1 and CDR2 are SGHRS and YFSETQ. The CDR3 loop spans 15 amino acids. The CDR3 region has the DNA TGCGCCAGCAGCCGCGTCGATTCACGGTCCTACGAGCAGTACTTC. Its protein is CASSRVDSRSYEQYF. Together with reference TRBV5-1 and TRBJ2-7, the CDR3 gives the full variable domain: KAGVTQTPRYLIKTRGQQVTLSCSPISGHRSVSWYQQTPGQGLQFLFEYFSETQRNKGNFPGRFSGRQFSNSRSEMNVSTLELGDSALYLCASSRVDSRSYEQYFGPGTRLTVT.

The CDR3 reads CASSYGGAPIYF. Written as DNA, the CDR3 is TGTGCCAGCAGTTACGGCGGAGCCCCAATTTACTTC. The V gene is TRBV6-5, the J gene TRBJ2-7; D is unresolved. The CDR3 contains 12 residues. Germline V gene sequence: CDR1 MNHEY, CDR2 SVGAGI. Trimming left V 2 bases short and J 13 bases short, with 15 bases between.

This clone was counted once. This rearrangement joins TRBV7-3 to TRBJ2-7, with 8 positions matching TRBD2. Germline values: CDR1 SGHTA, CDR2 FQGTGA. The CDR3 length is 15 residues. The V and J ends lost 2 bases and 4 bases, in that order; junction bases with no gene match: 7. This CDR3 is CASSLYAGGGYEQYF. Written as DNA, the CDR3 is TGTGCCAGCAGCTTATATGCGGGAGGCGGGTACGAGCAGTACTTC.

The chain carries TRBV2 and TRBJ2-5; the D gene is possibly TRBD1 (6 bases). This CDR3 is 15 amino acids long. V was cut by 6 bases and J by 9 bases, with 23 bases left in between. Germline assignment: CDR1 SNHLY and CDR2 FYNNEI. DNA of the CDR3: TGTGCCAGCAGGGAGGACAGTCATCCGACGGAGTCCCAGTACTTC. Protein product: CASREDSHPTESQYF.

This rearrangement joins TRBV30 to TRBJ1-1; the D gene is possibly TRBD1 (6 bases). Trimming took 0 bases from V and 7 from J, leaving 12 bases between them. This CDR3 has 13 residues. Germline V gene sequence: CDR1 GTSNPN, CDR2 SVGIG (reference sequence). The CDR3 DNA follows: TGTGCCTGGAGTGTACCGGGGGCGGTTGAAGCTTTCTTT. Protein: CAWSVPGAVEAFF.

V and J are TRBV10-3 and TRBJ2-6; 7 nucleotides line up with TRBD2. The V and J ends lost 0 bases and 6 bases, in that order; junction bases with no gene match: 11. Germline CDR1 ENHRY, CDR2 SYGVKD. CDR3 length: 18 residues. DNA of the CDR3: TGTGCCATCAGTGAGTCCCACCGTCTACTAGCGCCGGCCAACGTCCTGACTTTC. Translating gives CAISESHRLLAPANVLTF.

A single count supports this clone. The V call is TRBV7-9, the J call TRBJ2-1; D gene ambiguous. CDR3 length: 12 residues. V lost 5 bases, J lost 8 bases, and 10 bases lay in between. Germline V gene data show CDR1 as SEHNR and CDR2 as FQNEAQ (reference sequence). CDR3 DNA: TGTGCCAGCAGCCCACGAGTCTATGAGCAGTTCTTC. Its protein product is CASSPRVYEQFF.

The J gene is TRBJ2-3, the V gene TRBV25-1; D may match TRBD1 or TRBD2 (5 bases each). The CDR3 has 15 amino acids. V lost 4 bases to trimming and J lost 0 bases, with 11 bases between them. Per the germline V gene, CDR1 is MGHDK and CDR2 is SYGVNS. Here the CDR3 reads CASSGYRTSTDTQYF. As DNA, the CDR3 is TGTGCCAGCAGTGGATACAGGACTAGCACAGATACGCAGTATTTT.

The chain recombines TRBV2 with TRBJ2-5, with a tentative D call TRBD1 (7 bases). CDR1 is SNHLY, CDR2 FYNNEI, per germline. V gave up 10 bases and J gave up 1 base, with 16 bases separating them. This CDR3 is 14 amino acids long. CDR3 in amino acids: CANRPQGGQETQYF. CDR3 DNA: TGTGCCAACCGACCCCAGGGGGGCCAAGAGACCCAGTACTTC.

The V and J genes are TRBV5-4 and TRBJ2-7; the match to TRBD2 covers 10 bases. Germline V CDR1 and CDR2: SGHNT, YYREEE (reference sequence). This CDR3 region has 15 residues. V lost 1 base to trimming and J lost 5 bases; unmatched junction nucleotides: 6. Here the CDR3 DNA reads TGTGCCAGCAGCTTGAGCCCTAGCGGGAGCCACGAGCAGTACTTC. Protein: CASSLSPSGSHEQYF.

J is TRBJ1-1 and V is TRBV30; the D gene is possibly TRBD1 (5 bases). V was cut by 7 bases and J by 7 bases, with 19 bases left in between. The V gene's germline CDR1 is GTSNPN and CDR2 SVGIG (reference sequence). The CDR3 is 13 residues long. The CDR3: CASKWDGRGEAFF. CDR3 bases: TGTGCCTCCAAATGGGACGGGCGGGGTGAAGCTTTCTTT.

In its sample, this clone was seen once. The CDR3 loop is CAWRGKGRNTEAFF. CDR3 sequence (DNA): TGTGCCTGGAGAGGGAAGGGGAGGAACACTGAAGCTTTCTTT. The V gene is TRBV30, the J gene TRBJ1-1, with a tentative D call TRBD1 (5 bases). The V end lost 3 bases, the J end lost 1 base, and 12 bases lay between the germline ends. The CDR3 is 14 residues long. The germline CDR1 and CDR2 sequences are GTSNPN and SVGIG (reference sequence).